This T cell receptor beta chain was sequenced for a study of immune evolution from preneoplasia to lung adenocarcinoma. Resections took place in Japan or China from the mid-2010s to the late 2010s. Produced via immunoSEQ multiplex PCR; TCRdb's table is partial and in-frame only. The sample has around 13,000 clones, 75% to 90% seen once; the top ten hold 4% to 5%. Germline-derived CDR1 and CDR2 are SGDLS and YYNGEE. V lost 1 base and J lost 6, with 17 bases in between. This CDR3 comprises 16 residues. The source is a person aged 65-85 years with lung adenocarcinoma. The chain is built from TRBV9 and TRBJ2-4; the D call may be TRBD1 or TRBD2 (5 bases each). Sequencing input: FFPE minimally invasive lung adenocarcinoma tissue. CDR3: CASSVSPQDGANIQYF. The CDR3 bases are TGTGCCAGCAGCGTATCCCCCCAGGACGGGGCAAACATTCAGTACTTC.